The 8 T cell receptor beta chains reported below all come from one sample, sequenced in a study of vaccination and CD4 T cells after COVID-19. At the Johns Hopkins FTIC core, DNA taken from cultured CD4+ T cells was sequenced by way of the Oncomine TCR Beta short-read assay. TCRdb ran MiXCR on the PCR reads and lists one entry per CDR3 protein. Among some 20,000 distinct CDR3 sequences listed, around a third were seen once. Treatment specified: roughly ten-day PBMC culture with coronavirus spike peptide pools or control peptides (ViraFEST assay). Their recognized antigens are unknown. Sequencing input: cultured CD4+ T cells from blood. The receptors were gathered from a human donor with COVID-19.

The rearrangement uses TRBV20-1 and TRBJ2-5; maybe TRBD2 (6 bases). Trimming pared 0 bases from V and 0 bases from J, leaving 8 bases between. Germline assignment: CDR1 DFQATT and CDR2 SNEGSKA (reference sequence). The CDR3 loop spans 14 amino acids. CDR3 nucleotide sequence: TGCAGTGCTAGAGAGGGGAGGCACCAAGAGACCCAGTACTTC. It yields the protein CSAREGRHQETQYF.

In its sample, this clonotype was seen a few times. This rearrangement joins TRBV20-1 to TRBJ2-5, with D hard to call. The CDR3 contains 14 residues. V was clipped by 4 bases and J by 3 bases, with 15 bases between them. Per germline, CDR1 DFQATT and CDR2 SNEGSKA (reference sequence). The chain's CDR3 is CSAMSRTSKETQYF. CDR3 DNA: TGCAGTGCTATGAGCAGGACCTCGAAAGAGACCCAGTACTTC.

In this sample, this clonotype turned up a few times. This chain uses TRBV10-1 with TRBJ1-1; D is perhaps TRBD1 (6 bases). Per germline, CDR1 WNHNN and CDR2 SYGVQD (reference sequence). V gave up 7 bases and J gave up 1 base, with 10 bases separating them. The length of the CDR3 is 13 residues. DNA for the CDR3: TGCGCCAGCACAGGGACACGGAACACTGAAGCTTTCTTT. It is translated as CASTGTRNTEAFF.

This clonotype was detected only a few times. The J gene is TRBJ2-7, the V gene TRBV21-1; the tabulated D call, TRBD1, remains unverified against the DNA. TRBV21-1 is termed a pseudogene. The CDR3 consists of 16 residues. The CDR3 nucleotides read TGTGCCAGCCTACCCCTCGAGCACTTCTGGGCCTACGAGCAGTACTTC. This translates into CASLPLEHFWAYEQYF.

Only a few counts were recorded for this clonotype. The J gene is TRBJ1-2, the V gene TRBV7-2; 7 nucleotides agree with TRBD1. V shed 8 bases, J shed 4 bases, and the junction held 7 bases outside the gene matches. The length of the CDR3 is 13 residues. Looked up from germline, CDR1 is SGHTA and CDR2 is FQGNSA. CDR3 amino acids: CASVRDRAYGYTF. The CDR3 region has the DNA TGTGCCAGCGTACGAGACAGGGCCTATGGCTACACCTTC.

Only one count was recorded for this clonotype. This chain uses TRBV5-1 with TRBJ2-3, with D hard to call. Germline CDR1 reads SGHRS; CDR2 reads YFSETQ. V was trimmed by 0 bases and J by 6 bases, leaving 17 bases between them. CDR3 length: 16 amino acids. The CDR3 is CASSLGVTTETDTQYF. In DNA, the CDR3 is TGCGCCAGCAGCTTGGGGGTTACCACAGAGACGGATACGCAGTATTTT.

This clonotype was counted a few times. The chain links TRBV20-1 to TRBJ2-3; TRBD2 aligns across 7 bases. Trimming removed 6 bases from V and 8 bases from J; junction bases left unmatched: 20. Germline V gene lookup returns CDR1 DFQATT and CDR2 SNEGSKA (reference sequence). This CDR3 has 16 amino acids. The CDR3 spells CSAHSRGGGDYVTQYF. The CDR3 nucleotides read TGCAGTGCCCACAGCCGTGGTGGGGGGGACTATGTTACGCAGTATTTT.

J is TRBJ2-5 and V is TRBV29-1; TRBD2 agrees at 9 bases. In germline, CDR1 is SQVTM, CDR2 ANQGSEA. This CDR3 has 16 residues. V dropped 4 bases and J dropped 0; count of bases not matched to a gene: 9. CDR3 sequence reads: CSVVSKLAGYQETQYF. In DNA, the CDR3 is TGCAGCGTTGTAAGCAAACTAGCGGGCTACCAAGAGACCCAGTACTTC.